The rows below give T cell receptor beta chains drawn from one sample of a study of T cell responses to AZD1222 COVID-19 vaccine. Here immunoSEQ multiplex PCR was the method, and the copy in TCRdb shows in-frame clones only, minus some. The sample lists 95,000 to 130,000 clones, 88% occurring once. The sample was peripheral blood, taken on day 0 of AZD1222 vaccination. These receptors originate from an adult in good health. Both conserved end residues are part of each CDR3. Each record gives: J gene, D gene, V gene, clone size, CDR3 DNA, CDR3 protein. D genes are given only for firm matches. A clone size is listed for some rows: how often the clone was seen (once, few, many), or a class if it is expanded.

J gene: TRBJ1-2; D gene: NA; V gene: TRBV19; clone size: few; CDR3 DNA: TGTGCCAGTAGCATCTACTTTATGGGCTACACCTTC; CDR3 protein: CASSIYFMGYTF
J gene: TRBJ2-1; D gene: TRBD2; V gene: TRBV2; clone size: NA; CDR3 DNA: TGTGCCAGCAGCGAAGGCCCTAGCGGTAGTGAGCAGTTCTTC; CDR3 protein: CASSEGPSGSEQFF
J gene: TRBJ2-1; D gene: NA; V gene: TRBV7-9; clone size: once; CDR3 DNA: TGTGCCAGCAGCTCTCGACGAGGCGATGAGCAGTTCTTC; CDR3 protein: CASSSRRGDEQFF
J gene: TRBJ1-1; D gene: NA; V gene: TRBV5-1; clone size: NA; CDR3 DNA: TGCGCCAGCAGCAGTCAGGCGATGAACACTGAAGCTTTCTTT; CDR3 protein: CASSSQAMNTEAFF
J gene: TRBJ2-5; D gene: TRBD1; V gene: TRBV20-1; clone size: NA; CDR3 DNA: TGCAGTGCTACTGATCCGGGACAGTCACAAGAGACCCAGTACTTC; CDR3 protein: CSATDPGQSQETQYF
J gene: TRBJ1-1; D gene: NA; V gene: TRBV9; clone size: NA; CDR3 DNA: TGTGCCAGCGGGACCGGGACTCAGAACACTGAAGCTTTCTTT; CDR3 protein: CASGTGTQNTEAFF
J gene: TRBJ1-2; D gene: NA; V gene: TRBV3-1/TRBV3-2; clone size: NA; CDR3 DNA: TGTGCCAGCAGCCCCATGGACAGCTCTGGTGGCTACACCTTC; CDR3 protein: CASSPMDSSGGYTF
J gene: TRBJ1-6; D gene: NA; V gene: TRBV19; clone size: NA; CDR3 DNA: TGTGCCAGTAGTAGGCGGCCGACAGGTGGAGGCAATTCACCCCTCCACTTT; CDR3 protein: CASSRRPTGGGNSPLHF
J gene: TRBJ2-2; D gene: TRBD1; V gene: TRBV9; clone size: NA; CDR3 DNA: TGTGCCAGCAGCGAACCTCCGGGACAGGGGGCCCCAATGTTCACCGGGGAGCTGTTTTTT; CDR3 protein: CASSEPPGQGAPMFTGELFF
J gene: TRBJ2-5; D gene: TRBD2; V gene: TRBV5-1; clone size: NA; CDR3 DNA: TGCGCCAGCAGCTCCAGGACTAGTCTCCGTCGCGAGACCCAGTACTTC; CDR3 protein: CASSSRTSLRRETQYF
J gene: TRBJ1-3; D gene: TRBD1; V gene: TRBV30; clone size: once; CDR3 DNA: TGTGCCTGGAGTTTCCCAGGACAGGGAGGTGGAAACACCATATATTTT; CDR3 protein: CAWSFPGQGGGNTIYF
J gene: TRBJ2-3; D gene: NA; V gene: TRBV7-8; clone size: NA; CDR3 DNA: TGTGCCAGCAGCTTAGTCTATCCAGCAGGGAGCACAGATACGCAGTATTTT; CDR3 protein: CASSLVYPAGSTDTQYF
J gene: TRBJ1-1; D gene: NA; V gene: TRBV18; clone size: NA; CDR3 DNA: TGTGCCAGCTCCTCAAATGGGCAACCGAACACTGAAGCTTTCTTT; CDR3 protein: CASSSNGQPNTEAFF
J gene: TRBJ1-1; D gene: TRBD1; V gene: TRBV19; clone size: NA; CDR3 DNA: TGTGCCAGTAGTATCGGGACAGGGGCACTGAAGCTGCCGCCCCCCATCTTT; CDR3 protein: CASSIGTGALKLPPPIF
J gene: TRBJ1-2; D gene: NA; V gene: TRBV2; clone size: NA; CDR3 DNA: TGTGCCAGCAGACCGCTCGGCTACACCTTC; CDR3 protein: CASRPLGYTF
J gene: TRBJ1-4; D gene: NA; V gene: TRBV6-2/TRBV6-3; clone size: NA; CDR3 DNA: TGTGCCAGCAGTTCCTACAGGGCAACTAATGAAAAACTGTTTTTT; CDR3 protein: CASSSYRATNEKLFF
J gene: TRBJ2-2; D gene: NA; V gene: TRBV7-9; clone size: once; CDR3 DNA: TGTGCCAGCAGCTTAGTCGGGGGTTACACCGGGGAGCTGTTTTTT; CDR3 protein: CASSLVGGYTGELFF
J gene: TRBJ2-7; D gene: TRBD2; V gene: TRBV4-2; clone size: NA; CDR3 DNA: TGTGCCAGCAGCCAAGGTTTAGCGGGCCTCTACGAGCAGTACTTC; CDR3 protein: CASSQGLAGLYEQYF
J gene: TRBJ2-3; D gene: TRBD2; V gene: TRBV5-1; clone size: NA; CDR3 DNA: TGCGCCAGCACCGGGACTAGCGGGAGCACAGATACGCAGTATTTT; CDR3 protein: CASTGTSGSTDTQYF
J gene: TRBJ2-6; D gene: NA; V gene: TRBV9; clone size: NA; CDR3 DNA: TGTGCCAGCAGCGTAGGCAGGGCAAGCTCTGGGGCCAACGTCCTGACTTTC; CDR3 protein: CASSVGRASSGANVLTF
J gene: TRBJ1-2; D gene: NA; V gene: TRBV19; clone size: few; CDR3 DNA: TGTGCCAGTAGTCCCCTAATTCGTGTCTATGGCTACACCTTC; CDR3 protein: CASSPLIRVYGYTF
J gene: TRBJ1-2; D gene: NA; V gene: TRBV7-2; clone size: NA; CDR3 DNA: TGTGCCAGCACTGTTCCCCCCTACTATGGCTACACCTTC; CDR3 protein: CASTVPPYYGYTF
J gene: TRBJ2-1; D gene: NA; V gene: TRBV21-1; clone size: NA; CDR3 DNA: TGTGCCAGCAGCAAAAGGGGACTAGCGGACGGTGAGCAGTTCTTC; CDR3 protein: CASSKRGLADGEQFF
J gene: TRBJ1-3; D gene: NA; V gene: TRBV3-1/TRBV3-2; clone size: NA; CDR3 DNA: TGTGCCAGCAGCCAAGATCGTTGGGGAAGAAACACCATATATTTT; CDR3 protein: CASSQDRWGRNTIYF
J gene: TRBJ2-3; D gene: NA; V gene: TRBV5-1; clone size: NA; CDR3 DNA: TGCGCCAGCAGCTGGTCAAAGTACACAGATACGCAGTATTTT; CDR3 protein: CASSWSKYTDTQYF
J gene: TRBJ2-7; D gene: NA; V gene: TRBV27; clone size: NA; CDR3 DNA: TGTGCCAGCAGTTTATCAGGGGGGGGCCGTCTGGAGCAGTACTTC; CDR3 protein: CASSLSGGGRLEQYF
J gene: TRBJ2-1; D gene: NA; V gene: TRBV10-2; clone size: NA; CDR3 DNA: TGCGCCAGCAGTGAGGGTTACAATGAGCAGTTCTTC; CDR3 protein: CASSEGYNEQFF
J gene: TRBJ2-7; D gene: NA; V gene: TRBV7-2; clone size: NA; CDR3 DNA: TGTGCCAGCAGCCAACAACGCAGGGTGCTGGGCTCCTACGAGCAGTACTTC; CDR3 protein: CASSQQRRVLGSYEQYF
J gene: TRBJ1-2; D gene: TRBD1; V gene: TRBV19; clone size: NA; CDR3 DNA: TGTGCCAGTAGTATAGAAGGCAGGGGGTTGAGTGGCTACACCTTC; CDR3 protein: CASSIEGRGLSGYTF
J gene: TRBJ2-1; D gene: TRBD2; V gene: TRBV5-5; clone size: NA; CDR3 DNA: TGTGCCAGCAGCTCCCTAGCGGGCTCAAATGAGCAGTTCTTC; CDR3 protein: CASSSLAGSNEQFF
J gene: TRBJ2-7; D gene: NA; V gene: TRBV29-1; clone size: NA; CDR3 DNA: TGCAGCGTTGGTAGGGATACCAAGCAGTACTTC; CDR3 protein: CSVGRDTKQYF
J gene: TRBJ1-5; D gene: NA; V gene: TRBV4-2; clone size: NA; CDR3 DNA: TGTGCCAGCAGCCAAGAGCCAACTGCTGATAGCAATCAGCCCCAGCATTTT; CDR3 protein: CASSQEPTADSNQPQHF
J gene: TRBJ2-1; D gene: NA; V gene: TRBV19; clone size: once; CDR3 DNA: TGTGCCAGTAGTATCCCGGGACTCCCACCAAATGAGCAGTTCTTC; CDR3 protein: CASSIPGLPPNEQFF
J gene: TRBJ1-1; D gene: TRBD1; V gene: TRBV6-5; clone size: NA; CDR3 DNA: TGTGCCAGCAGTCATCAGGGGACAGGGGGCAAAGAAGCTTTCTTT; CDR3 protein: CASSHQGTGGKEAFF
J gene: TRBJ2-7; D gene: NA; V gene: TRBV6-2/TRBV6-3; clone size: NA; CDR3 DNA: TGTGCCAGCAGTCCACAGGACTACGAGCAGTACTTC; CDR3 protein: CASSPQDYEQYF
J gene: TRBJ2-7; D gene: TRBD2; V gene: TRBV9; clone size: NA; CDR3 DNA: TGTGCCAGCAGCGTAGCTGCATGGGCTAGCGGGAGTTACGAGCAGTACTTC; CDR3 protein: CASSVAAWASGSYEQYF
J gene: TRBJ1-1; D gene: NA; V gene: TRBV29-1; clone size: NA; CDR3 DNA: TGCAGCGTTGGACGACCGGGGGGTACACCTTTTGCCACTGAAGCTTTCTTT; CDR3 protein: CSVGRPGGTPFATEAFF
J gene: TRBJ2-7; D gene: TRBD2; V gene: TRBV11-2; clone size: NA; CDR3 DNA: TGTGCCAGCAGCCGCGGAGCGGGAGGGCCCTACGAGCAGTACTTC; CDR3 protein: CASSRGAGGPYEQYF
J gene: TRBJ1-2; D gene: NA; V gene: TRBV5-1; clone size: NA; CDR3 DNA: TGCGCCAGCAGCTTGGATGGGGGCCCCACCCCTAACTATGGCTACACCTTC; CDR3 protein: CASSLDGGPTPNYGYTF
J gene: TRBJ1-5; D gene: NA; V gene: TRBV4-1; clone size: NA; CDR3 DNA: TGCGCCAGCAGCCAGGACCGTGGGGACCCTAGCAATCAGCCCCAGCATTTT; CDR3 protein: CASSQDRGDPSNQPQHF
J gene: TRBJ2-4; D gene: NA; V gene: TRBV24-1; clone size: NA; CDR3 DNA: TGTGCCACCAGTGATGGTCAGCTAGCCAAAAACATTCAGTACTTC; CDR3 protein: CATSDGQLAKNIQYF
J gene: TRBJ2-3; D gene: TRBD2; V gene: TRBV2; clone size: once; CDR3 DNA: TGTGCCAGCCGCGGCGGGAGAGGGACAGATACGCAGTATTTT; CDR3 protein: CASRGGRGTDTQYF